The source of this T cell receptor beta chain is a study of identical twins. Carrying unique molecular identifiers, the cDNA also gained a universal primer site through template switching. TCRdb passed the 5' RACE reads through MiXCR, listing each CDR3 protein once. The data hold about 660,000 distinct CDR3 sequences, with 8.6% observed a single time. Study-level points and caveats: Zero-insertion analyses might be partly confounded by invariant T cells like MAIT and iNKT. Conclusions leaned on cross-sectional statistical analysis and did not track the same donors over time.

Points on this clonotype: What it binds is unknown.

The sample also formed part of further work on yellow fever vaccine responses in identical twins.

The sequence derives from a woman aged 18-29 years in good health. The sample was PBMCs.

In nucleotides, the CDR3 is TGTGCCAGCAGCTTGCTCAGAGACCAACAAGAGACCCAGTACTTC. It translates to CASSLLRDQQETQYF. This sequence joins TRBV5-6 and TRBJ2-5; D unclear. The V end lost 1 base, the J end lost 2 bases, and 12 bases lay between the germline ends. CDR1 is SGHDT and CDR2 is YYEEEE in the germline V gene. The CDR3 is 15 residues long.